The next 15 T cell receptor beta chains were all read from a single sample in a study of identical twins. One entry per CDR3 protein, called by TCRdb with MiXCR from the 5' RACE reads. The sample gives roughly 500,000 distinct CDR3 sequences, roughly 21% of which show up once; under 0.95% is in the top ten. This same sample was also taken into another study, of T cells expressing NK-cell markers.

Sequenced material: CD4+ T cells sorted from blood. These receptors were collected from a woman between 18 and 30 years old in good health.

This clonotype occurred once. The chain recombines TRBV20-1 with TRBJ2-1, with 7 positions matching TRBD2. The trim removed 0 bases at V and 7 bases at J, leaving 9 bases unmatched. This CDR3 region has 15 residues. CDR1 and CDR2 from the germline V gene are DFQATT and SNEGSKA (reference sequence). CDR3 sequence: CSARDRGRAWNEQFF. For the CDR3, the DNA is TGCAGTGCTAGAGATCGAGGGAGGGCTTGGAATGAGCAGTTCTTC.

The sample holds a few counts of this clonotype. The chain links TRBV4-1 to TRBJ2-5, with D possibly TRBD2 on 6 matching bases. CDR1 and CDR2 from the germline V gene are MGHRA and YSYEKL. CDR3 length: 16 residues. The V and J ends lost 2 bases and 5 bases respectively, with 18 bases between them. The CDR3 protein is CASSQWTGELLETQYF. The CDR3 DNA follows: TGCGCCAGCAGCCAATGGACGGGAGAGCTATTGGAGACCCAGTACTTC.

In this sample, this clonotype turned up a few times. This rearrangement joins TRBV21-1 to TRBJ2-7; TRBD1, the D gene given by the table, was not confirmed from the DNA. TRBV21-1 is flagged as a pseudogene. The CDR3 is made up of 14 amino acids. CDR3 DNA: TGTGCCAGCAGCGCCTCGGGGCGGGAAGAAGAGCAGTACTTC. Translating it yields CASSASGREEEQYF.

This clonotype was detected only a few times. V gene TRBV12-3 or TRBV12-4 combines with J gene TRBJ2-7; 9 bases map to TRBD1. The CDR3 is made up of 15 amino acids. J gave up 6 bases and V 7 bases, and 13 bases lay outside the gene matches. The CDR3 region is CASNPPYRGRSEQYF. DNA for the CDR3: TGTGCCAGCAATCCCCCTTACAGGGGGCGCAGCGAGCAGTACTTC.

This clonotype turned up a few times. V is TRBV5-1 and J is TRBJ2-2; the D gene is possibly TRBD1 (5 bases). This CDR3 is built from 15 residues. The germline V gene encodes CDR1 SGHRS and CDR2 YFSETQ. Trimming took 3 bases from V and 6 from J, leaving 15 bases between them. Written as DNA, the CDR3 is TGCGCCAGCAGCTACAGGACCCAAGGCGCCGGGGAGCTGTTTTTT. It is translated as CASSYRTQGAGELFF.

This clonotype was seen more than once but under ten times. The chain joins TRBV10-3 to TRBJ1-1; D remains unclear. V lost 6 bases, J lost 0 bases, and 14 bases lay in between. CDR1 and CDR2 (germline): ENHRY, SYGVKD. This CDR3 has 15 amino acids. The CDR3 region is CAISRTAILNTEAFF. CDR3 sequence (DNA): TGTGCCATCAGCCGGACGGCTATATTGAACACTGAAGCTTTCTTT.

This clonotype appeared a few times. V and J are TRBV20-1 and TRBJ2-5, with TRBD2 matching 9 bases. The V gene end was trimmed by 6 bases and the J gene end by 5 bases; junction bases not matched to a gene: 7. Germline V CDR1 and CDR2: DFQATT, SNEGSKA (reference sequence). The CDR3 is made up of 13 amino acids. The CDR3 DNA follows: TGCAGTGCCCCCGGGCGGGGGGGGGAGACCCAGTACTTC. The encoded protein is CSAPGRGGETQYF.

There are a few counts of this clonotype. V is TRBV29-1 and J is TRBJ2-5; 10 positions match TRBD2. Germline CDR1 SQVTM, CDR2 ANQGSEA. The CDR3 has 14 amino acids. With V trimmed by 3 bases and J by 4 bases, 5 bases remained unmatched. The CDR3 spells CSVDASGGGETQYF. The DNA of the CDR3 is TGCAGCGTTGATGCTAGCGGGGGAGGAGAGACCCAGTACTTC.

The genes are TRBV7-2 and TRBJ2-7, with D tentatively TRBD2 (6 bases). From germline, CDR1 is SGHTA and CDR2 FQGNSA. V was clipped by 2 bases and J by 0 bases, with 11 bases between them. CDR3 length: 15 amino acids. CDR3 bases: TGTGCCAGCAGCTTACGGTCTAGCGACTCCTACGAGCAGTACTTC. Residues: CASSLRSSDSYEQYF.

Only a few counts were recorded for this clonotype. CDR3 residues: CSAFLGTRYNEQFF. For the CDR3, the DNA is TGCAGTGCCTTCCTAGGGACTAGGTACAATGAGCAGTTCTTC. The genes are TRBV20-1 and TRBJ2-1; 8 bases line up with TRBD2. This CDR3 contains 14 residues. Looked up from germline, CDR1 is DFQATT and CDR2 is SNEGSKA (reference sequence). With 6 bases clipped from V and 4 bases from J, the junction kept 8 bases outside the gene matches.

This clonotype was found a few times. The chain joins TRBV11-2 to TRBJ2-1; either TRBD1 or TRBD2 may fit D (5 bases each). From germline, CDR1 is SGHAT and CDR2 FQNNGV. Trimming removed 1 base at V and 3 bases at J, with 10 bases between. The CDR3 extends over 15 amino acids. The CDR3 DNA reads as TGTGCCAGCAGCTTAGCCGTGGGGGTCTACAATGAGCAGTTCTTC. It specifies CASSLAVGVYNEQFF.

The genes are TRBV20-1 and TRBJ2-1; 9 nucleotides match TRBD1. Germline V gene lookup returns CDR1 DFQATT and CDR2 SNEGSKA (reference sequence). The V gene end was trimmed by 1 base and the J gene end by 3 bases; junction bases not matched to a gene: 4. CDR3 length equals 15 residues. CDR3 amino acids: CSARGRQGVYNEQFF. The CDR3 nucleotides are TGCAGTGCTAGAGGGAGACAGGGGGTCTACAATGAGCAGTTCTTC.

At least ten counts were recorded for this clonotype. The CDR3 sequence is CAISGKRGYRDDEQFF. The CDR3 bases are TGTGCCATCAGTGGAAAGCGGGGGTACCGCGACGATGAGCAGTTCTTC. The J gene is TRBJ2-1, the V gene TRBV10-3; 8 nucleotides agree with TRBD2. V shed 4 bases and J 8 bases; nucleotides not matched to a gene: 13. The germline gives CDR1 ENHRY, CDR2 SYGVKD. CDR3 length: 16 amino acids.

This clonotype appeared a few times. The chain combines TRBV9 with TRBJ1-4; TRBD1 agrees at 10 bases. Trimming removed 3 bases from V and 8 bases from J; junction bases left unmatched: 10. The germline CDR1 and CDR2 sequences are SGDLS and YYNGEE. The CDR3 extends over 16 amino acids. CDR3 DNA: TGTGCCAGCAGCGCCCGAGGGACAGGGGAAAACGAAAAACTGTTTTTT. Its translation is CASSARGTGENEKLFF.

This chain joins TRBV20-1 and TRBJ2-1; D ambiguous. Germline-derived CDR1 and CDR2 are DFQATT and SNEGSKA (reference sequence). V was clipped by 0 bases and J by 9 bases, with 15 bases between them. This CDR3 is built from 14 residues. In DNA, the CDR3 is TGCAGTGCTAGAGATAGGACCCGCGCTGTTGAGCAGTTCTTC. This sequence encodes CSARDRTRAVEQFF.